The table lists the clone carrying this T cell receptor (beta chain) with many counts. Looked up from germline, CDR1 is KGHDR and CDR2 is SFDVKD. The CDR3 loop spans 16 amino acids. Losses at the gene ends were 3 bases for V and 3 bases for J; bases not matched to a gene: 5. These data come from a study of early T cells in non-severe SARS-CoV-2 infection. TCRdb reprocessed the 5' RACE reads via MiXCR and lists one record per CDR3 protein. This sample yields around 70,000 distinct CDR3 sequences, of which 10% to 15% are seen a single time; 3.5% to 4.5% belongs to the top ten. The sequencing sample was made of whole blood. The chain carries TRBV24-1 and TRBJ2-1; 9 positions agree with TRBD2. This clonotype originated in an adult who was a healthcare worker with PCR-confirmed SARS-CoV-2 infection or an uninfected control (not recorded which). The CDR3 sequence is CATSDALAGVYNEQFF. The CDR3 DNA reads TGTGCCACCAGTGATGCTTTAGCGGGAGTCTACAATGAGCAGTTCTTC.